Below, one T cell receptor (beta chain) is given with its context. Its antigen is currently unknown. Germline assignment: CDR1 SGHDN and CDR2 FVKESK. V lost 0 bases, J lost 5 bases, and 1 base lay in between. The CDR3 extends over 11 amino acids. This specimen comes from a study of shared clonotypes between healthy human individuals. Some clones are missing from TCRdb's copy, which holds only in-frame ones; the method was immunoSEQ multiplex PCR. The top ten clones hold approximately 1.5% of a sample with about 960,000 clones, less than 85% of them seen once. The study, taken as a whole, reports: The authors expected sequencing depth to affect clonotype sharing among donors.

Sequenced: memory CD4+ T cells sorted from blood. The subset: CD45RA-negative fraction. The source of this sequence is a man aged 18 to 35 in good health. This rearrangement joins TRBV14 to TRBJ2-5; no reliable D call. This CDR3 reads CASSQEETQYF. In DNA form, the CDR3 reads TGTGCCAGCAGCCAAGAGGAGACCCAGTACTTC. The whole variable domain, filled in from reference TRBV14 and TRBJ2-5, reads EAGVTQFPSHSVIEKGQTVTLRCDPISGHDNLYWYRRVMGKEIKFLLHFVKESKQDESGMPNNRFLAERTGGTYSTLKVQPAELEDSGVYFCASSQEETQYFGPGTRLLVL.